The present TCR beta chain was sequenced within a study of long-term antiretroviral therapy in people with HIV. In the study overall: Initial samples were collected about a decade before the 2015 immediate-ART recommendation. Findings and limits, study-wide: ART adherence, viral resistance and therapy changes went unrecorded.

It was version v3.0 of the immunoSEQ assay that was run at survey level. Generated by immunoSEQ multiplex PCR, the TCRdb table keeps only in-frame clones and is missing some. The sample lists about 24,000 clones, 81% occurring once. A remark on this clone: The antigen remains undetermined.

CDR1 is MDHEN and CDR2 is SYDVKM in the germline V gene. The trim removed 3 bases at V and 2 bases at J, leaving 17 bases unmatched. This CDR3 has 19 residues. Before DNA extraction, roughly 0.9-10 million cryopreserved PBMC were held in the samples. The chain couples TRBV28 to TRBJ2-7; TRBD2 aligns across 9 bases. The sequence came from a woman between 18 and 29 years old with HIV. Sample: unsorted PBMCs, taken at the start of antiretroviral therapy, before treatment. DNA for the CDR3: TGTGCCAGCAGTTTGAAGCTAGCGGGGATGGGAAGAAACCCCTACGAGCAGTACTTC. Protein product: CASSLKLAGMGRNPYEQYF. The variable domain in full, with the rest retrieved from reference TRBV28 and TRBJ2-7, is DVKVTQSSRYLVKRTGEKVFLECVQDMDHENMFWYRQDPGLGLRLIYFSYDVKMKEKGDIPEGYSVSREKKERFSLILESASTNQTSMYLCASSLKLAGMGRNPYEQYFGPGTRLTVT.